This T cell receptor (beta chain) appears in the sequencing data of a study of CD8+CD57+ T cells in acquired aplastic anemia. About the research overall: DNA from sorted CD4+ and CD8+ cells averaged approximately 2.9 ug. The average read count for CD4+ cells in healthy donors was around 11 million.

Looked up from germline, CDR1 is ENHRY and CDR2 is SYGVKD. The CDR3 is 13 amino acids. The V end was cut by 4 bases, the J end by 1 base, with 8 bases between. Genomic DNA acted as the template from which TCR beta VDJ combination and CDR3 sequence profiling were carried out. Using its own MiXCR run on the reads, TCRdb lists one record per CDR3 protein. The sample lists some 180,000 distinct CDR3 sequences, 40% to 55% occurring once. This clonotype was seen only a few times. This TCR derives from a human donor in good health. This sequence joins TRBV10-3 and TRBJ2-7; D perhaps matches TRBD2 (5 bases). Sample: sorted CD4+, CD8+, or CD8+CD57+ T cells (not recorded which) from PBMCs. CDR3: CAISASGSYEQYF. CDR3 sequence (DNA): TGTGCCATCAGTGCGTCGGGATCCTACGAGCAGTACTTC.